A selection of T cell receptor beta chains follows, all from one sample in a study of shared T cell receptors in the human thymus. The assay was immunoSEQ multiplex PCR, and TCRdb's table has in-frame clones only and misses some. Of hundreds of thousands of clones in the sample, around 87% were seen once. The data were also submitted as part of a second study, on human thymus T cells.

The sample comprised thymocytes. These receptors all stem from a boy less than two years old with a congenital heart defect. CDR3s include the opening cysteine and the closing phenylalanine or tryptophan. A D gene is named only where the DNA matches it firmly. Rows give clone size only sometimes, using once, few, many, or a class for an expanded clone.

clone_size d_call j_call v_call cdr3_aa cdr3_nt
. . TRBJ2-1 TRBV7-6 CASTLRGGVKGGEQFF TGTGCCAGCACCCTAAGGGGGGGAGTGAAGGGCGGTGAGCAGTTCTTC
few . TRBJ1-3 TRBV5-4 CASSLSGNTIYF TGTGCCAGCAGCCTCTCTGGAAACACCATATATTTT
once . TRBJ1-4 TRBV4-1 CASSQDDAADPTNEKLFF TGCGCCAGCAGCCAAGATGACGCGGCAGACCCAACTAATGAAAAACTGTTTTTT
. . TRBJ2-5 TRBV5-4 CASSSFKTPRGETQYF TGTGCCAGCAGCTCATTCAAGACACCCCGGGGGGAGACCCAGTACTTC
. TRBD2 TRBJ2-7 TRBV7-2 CASSPGTSVPYEQYF TGTGCCAGCAGCCCCGGGACTAGTGTGCCCTACGAGCAGTACTTC
. TRBD1 TRBJ2-5 TRBV2 CAASLITLGQGRETQYF TGTGCCGCTAGCCTTATCACATTAGGACAGGGAAGGGAGACCCAGTACTTC
once TRBD1 TRBJ2-7 TRBV4-3 CASSQGNRQGEYEQYF TGCGCCAGCAGCCAAGGGAATAGACAGGGCGAATACGAGCAGTACTTC
. . TRBJ1-5 TRBV27 CASSLYYSNQPQHF TGTGCCAGCAGTCTCTATTATAGCAATCAGCCCCAGCATTTT
. . TRBJ2-4 TRBV9 CASSVGVTSGNIQYF TGTGCCAGCAGCGTAGGGGTCACCTCCGGGAACATTCAGTACTTC
. . TRBJ2-7 TRBV5-4 CASSLGRSGFGDEQYF TGTGCCAGCAGTCTTGGTCGTTCGGGGTTCGGCGACGAGCAGTACTTC
few . TRBJ2-7 TRBV7-2 CASSSSDIKFYEQYF .
. . TRBJ1-6 TRBV28 CASSFPDRQRDSPLHF TGTGCCAGCAGTTTCCCGGACCGCCAGCGGGATTCACCCCTCCACTTT
. TRBD2 TRBJ2-7 TRBV10-3 CAISEIAGGTGDEQYF TGTGCCATCAGTGAAATAGCGGGAGGAACGGGGGACGAGCAGTACTTC
once TRBD2 TRBJ2-3 TRBV9 CASSVDFSGGSDTDTQYF TGTGCCAGCAGCGTAGATTTTAGCGGGGGATCTGACACAGATACGCAGTATTTT